This T cell receptor (beta chain) was sequenced during a study of T cells after yellow fever vaccination. On the study more broadly: Preparation of the low-cell-number fractions used SMART-Seq v4 Ultra Low Input.

TCRdb reprocessed the 5' RACE reads via MiXCR and lists one record per CDR3 protein. The sample consists of almost 600,000 distinct CDR3 sequences, about 14% of them appearing once. This clonotype was recorded a few times. What it binds is unknown. Points from the study as a whole: Researchers report a weaker secondary response that nonetheless peaked faster, day 5 versus 15.

Trimming removed 4 bases from V and 8 bases from J, with 14 bases in between. Germline CDR1 is SEHNR and CDR2 is FQNEAQ (reference sequence). This CDR3 is 14 amino acids long. This clonotype originated in a man aged 25 to 45 who received the YFV17D yellow fever vaccine. The chain couples TRBV7-9 to TRBJ1-4, with D unclear. The sample here was PBMCs, taken on the day of the yellow fever booster vaccination. The DNA for the CDR3 is TGTGCCAGCAGCTCCGCCCTGGGTCGGGAAAAACTGTTTTTT. Its protein product is CASSSALGREKLFF.